This T cell receptor beta chain emerged from a study of vaccination and CD4 T cells after COVID-19. Across the whole study: Nasal swab PCR showed SARS-CoV-2 in convalescent patients, roughly nine with mild and one with severe disease. Cells received overlapping spike peptides from SARS-CoV-2, HCoV-NL63, HCoV-OC43 and HCoV-229E as stimulation.

Treatment reported: approximately 11-day PBMC culture with coronavirus spike peptide pools or control peptides (ViraFEST assay). With the Oncomine TCR Beta short-read assay, DNA from cultured CD4+ T cells was sequenced. Using the QIAamp micro DNA kit, genomic DNA was extracted from the CD4+ T cells that had been cultured. TCRdb used MiXCR to reprocess the PCR reads, holding one entry per CDR3 protein. The sample gives 19,000 or so distinct CDR3 sequences, over 30% of which show up once; 6.5% to 9% is in the top ten. The V gene's germline CDR1 is DFQATT and CDR2 SNEGSKA (reference sequence). CDR3 length: 10 residues. Trimming removed 6 bases at V and 7 bases at J, with 9 bases between. For this clonotype: Its antigen is currently unknown.

The source material was CD4+ T cells from blood, cultured in vitro. The clonotype was recovered from a human donor who had recovered from COVID-19. V gene TRBV20-1 combines with J gene TRBJ1-1; unclear D gene. CDR3 amino acids: CSALTHEAFF. In DNA form, the CDR3 reads TGCAGTGCACTAACACATGAAGCTTTCTTT.